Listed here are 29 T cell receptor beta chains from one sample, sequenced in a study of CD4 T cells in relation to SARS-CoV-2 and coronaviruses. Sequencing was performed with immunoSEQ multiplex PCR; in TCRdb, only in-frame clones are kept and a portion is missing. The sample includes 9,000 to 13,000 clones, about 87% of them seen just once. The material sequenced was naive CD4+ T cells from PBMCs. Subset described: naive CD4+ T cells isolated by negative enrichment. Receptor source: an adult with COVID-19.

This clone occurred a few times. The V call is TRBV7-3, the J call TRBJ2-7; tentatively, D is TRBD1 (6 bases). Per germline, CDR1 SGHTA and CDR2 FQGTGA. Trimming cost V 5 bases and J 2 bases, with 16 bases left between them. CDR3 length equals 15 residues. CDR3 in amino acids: CASSPTGAGAYEQYF. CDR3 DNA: TGTGCCAGCAGCCCCACCGGGGCAGGGGCCTACGAGCAGTACTTC. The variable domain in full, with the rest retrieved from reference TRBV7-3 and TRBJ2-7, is GAGVSQTPSNKVTEKGKYVELRCDPISGHTALYWYRQSLGQGPEFLIYFQGTGAADDSGLPNDRFFAVRPEGSVSTLKIQRTERGDSAVYLCASSPTGAGAYEQYFGPGTRLTVT.

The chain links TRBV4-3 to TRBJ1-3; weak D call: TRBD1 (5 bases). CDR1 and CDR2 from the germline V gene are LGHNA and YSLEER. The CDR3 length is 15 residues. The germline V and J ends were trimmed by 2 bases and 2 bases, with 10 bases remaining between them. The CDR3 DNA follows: TGCGCCAGCAGCCAACTGGGACCCCCTGGAAACACCATATATTTT. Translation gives CASSQLGPPGNTIYF.

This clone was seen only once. CDR3 nucleotides: TGCGCCAGCAGCCCCCTGGGACAGGGGTCAGGGGAGACCCAGTACTTC. Protein: CASSPLGQGSGETQYF. The chain links TRBV5-1 to TRBJ2-5; 10 bases agree with TRBD1. Germline CDR1 SGHRS, CDR2 YFSETQ. CDR3 size: 16 residues. V lost 4 bases to trimming and J lost 5 bases; unmatched junction nucleotides: 11.

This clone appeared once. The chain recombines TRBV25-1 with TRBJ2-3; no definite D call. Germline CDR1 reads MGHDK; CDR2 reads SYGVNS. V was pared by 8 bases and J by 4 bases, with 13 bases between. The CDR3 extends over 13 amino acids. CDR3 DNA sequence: TGTGCCAGCGCTTTGGTATACCCAGATACGCAGTATTTT. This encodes CASALVYPDTQYF. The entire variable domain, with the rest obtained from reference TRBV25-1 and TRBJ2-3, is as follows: EADIYQTPRYLVIGTGKKITLECSQTMGHDKMYWYQQDPGMELHLIHYSYGVNSTEKGDLSSESTVSRIRTEHFPLTLESARPSHTSQYLCASALVYPDTQYFGPGTRLTVL.

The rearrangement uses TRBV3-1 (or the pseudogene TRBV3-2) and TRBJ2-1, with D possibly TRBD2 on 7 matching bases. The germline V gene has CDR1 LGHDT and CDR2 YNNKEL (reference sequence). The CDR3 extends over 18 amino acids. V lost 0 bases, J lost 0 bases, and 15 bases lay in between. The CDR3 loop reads CASSQDRGAQSSYNEQFF. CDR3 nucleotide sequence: TGTGCCAGCAGCCAAGATCGGGGGGCCCAGAGCTCCTACAATGAGCAGTTCTTC.

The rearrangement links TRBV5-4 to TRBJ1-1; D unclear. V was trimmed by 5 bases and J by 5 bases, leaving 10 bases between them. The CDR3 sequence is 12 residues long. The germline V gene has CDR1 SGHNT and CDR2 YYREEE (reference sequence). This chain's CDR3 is CASSMVGTEAFF. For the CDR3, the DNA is TGTGCCAGCAGTATGGTGGGAACTGAAGCTTTCTTT.

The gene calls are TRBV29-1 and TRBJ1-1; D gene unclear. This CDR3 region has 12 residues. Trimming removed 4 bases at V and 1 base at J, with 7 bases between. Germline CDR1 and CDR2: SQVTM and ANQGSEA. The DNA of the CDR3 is TGCAGCGTTGGTGGTCCGAACACTGAAGCTTTCTTT. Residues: CSVGGPNTEAFF.

The DNA of the CDR3 is TGTGCCAGCAGGTCCCGGGTAGCAGATACGCAGTATTTT. Translated: CASRSRVADTQYF. V and J are TRBV7-8 and TRBJ2-3, with unresolved D. CDR3 length: 13 residues. Germline V gene sequence: CDR1 SGHVS, CDR2 FQNEAQ. V lost 6 bases to trimming and J lost 4 bases, with 11 bases between them.

CDR3 coding DNA: TGTGCCAGCAGCCCCGAAGGGGGCACCGGGGAGCTGTTTTTT. This codes for CASSPEGGTGELFF. V usage is TRBV3-1 (or the pseudogene TRBV3-2) and J usage is TRBJ2-2; D might be TRBD1 (6 bases). Trimming left V 4 bases short and J 4 bases short, with 10 bases between. The CDR3 totals 14 residues. CDR1 is LGHDT, CDR2 YNNKEL, per germline (reference sequence).

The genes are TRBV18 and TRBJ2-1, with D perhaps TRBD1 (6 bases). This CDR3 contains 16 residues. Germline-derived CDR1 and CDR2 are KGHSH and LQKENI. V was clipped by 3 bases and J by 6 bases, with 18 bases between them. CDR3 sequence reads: CASSPLQGSLGNEQFF. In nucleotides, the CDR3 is TGTGCCAGCTCACCTCTACAGGGTAGTTTGGGCAATGAGCAGTTCTTC.

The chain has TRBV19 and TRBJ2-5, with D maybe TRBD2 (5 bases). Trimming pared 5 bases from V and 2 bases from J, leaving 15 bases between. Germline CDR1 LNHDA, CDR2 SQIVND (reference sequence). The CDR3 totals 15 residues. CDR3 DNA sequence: TGTGCCAGTAGTCCCCGGGGTGCACTGCAAGAGACCCAGTACTTC. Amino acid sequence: CASSPRGALQETQYF.

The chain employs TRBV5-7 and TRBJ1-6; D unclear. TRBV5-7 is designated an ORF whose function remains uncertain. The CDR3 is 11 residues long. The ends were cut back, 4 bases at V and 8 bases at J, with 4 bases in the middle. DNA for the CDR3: TGTGCCAGCAGCACCTATTCACCCCTCCACTTT. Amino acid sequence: CASSTYSPLHF.

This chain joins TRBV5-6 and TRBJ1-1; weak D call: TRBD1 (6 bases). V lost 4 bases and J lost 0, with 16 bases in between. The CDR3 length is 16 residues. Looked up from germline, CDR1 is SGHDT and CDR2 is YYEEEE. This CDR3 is CASSQRQVGMNTEAFF. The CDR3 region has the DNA TGTGCCAGCAGCCAGAGACAGGTGGGCATGAACACTGAAGCTTTCTTT.

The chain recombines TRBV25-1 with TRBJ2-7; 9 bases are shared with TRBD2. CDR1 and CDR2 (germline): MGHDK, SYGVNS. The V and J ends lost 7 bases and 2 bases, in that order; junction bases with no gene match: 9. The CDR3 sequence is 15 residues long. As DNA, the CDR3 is TGTGCCAGCACCCCCGCGGTAGCGGGGGCCTACGAGCAGTACTTC. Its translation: CASTPAVAGAYEQYF.

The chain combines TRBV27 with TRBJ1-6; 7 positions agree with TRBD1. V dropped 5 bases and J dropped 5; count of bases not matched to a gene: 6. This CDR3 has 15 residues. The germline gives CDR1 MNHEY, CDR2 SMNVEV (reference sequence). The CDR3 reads CASSARQGHNSPLHF. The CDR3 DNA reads TGTGCCAGCAGTGCACGACAGGGCCATAATTCACCCCTCCACTTT.

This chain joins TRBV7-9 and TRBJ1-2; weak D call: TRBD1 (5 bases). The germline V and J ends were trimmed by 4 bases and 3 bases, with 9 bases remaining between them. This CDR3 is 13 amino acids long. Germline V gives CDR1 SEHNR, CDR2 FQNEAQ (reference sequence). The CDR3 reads CASSSGVYYGYTF. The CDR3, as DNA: TGTGCCAGCAGCTCGGGGGTCTACTATGGCTACACCTTC.

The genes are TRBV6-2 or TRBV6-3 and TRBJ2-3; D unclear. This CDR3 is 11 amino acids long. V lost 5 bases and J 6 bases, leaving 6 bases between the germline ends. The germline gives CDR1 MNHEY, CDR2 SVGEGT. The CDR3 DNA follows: TGTGCCAGCAGTACTCGTGATACGCAGTATTTT. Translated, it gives CASSTRDTQYF.

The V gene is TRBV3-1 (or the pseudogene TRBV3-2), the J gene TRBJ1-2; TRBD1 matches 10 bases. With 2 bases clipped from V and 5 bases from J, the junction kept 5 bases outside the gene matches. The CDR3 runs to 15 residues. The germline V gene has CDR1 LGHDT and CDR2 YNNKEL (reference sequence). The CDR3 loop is CASSQRDRGAYGYTF. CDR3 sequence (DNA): TGTGCCAGCAGCCAAAGGGACAGGGGCGCATATGGCTACACCTTC.

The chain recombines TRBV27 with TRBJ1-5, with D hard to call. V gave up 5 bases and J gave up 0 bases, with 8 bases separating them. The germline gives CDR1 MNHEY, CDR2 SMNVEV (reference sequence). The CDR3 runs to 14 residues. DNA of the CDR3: TGTGCCAGCAGTGAGAATTATAGCAATCAGCCCCAGCATTTT. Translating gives CASSENYSNQPQHF.

The CDR3 DNA follows: TGTGCCAGCAGCCAGCTAGCGGGGCGCACAGATACGCAGTATTTT. This codes for CASSQLAGRTDTQYF. This sequence joins TRBV3-1 (or the pseudogene TRBV3-2) and TRBJ2-3; 9 positions agree with TRBD2. Germline lookup yields CDR1 LGHDT and CDR2 YNNKEL (reference sequence). With V trimmed by 3 bases and J by 1 base, 2 bases remained unmatched. The CDR3 consists of 15 residues.

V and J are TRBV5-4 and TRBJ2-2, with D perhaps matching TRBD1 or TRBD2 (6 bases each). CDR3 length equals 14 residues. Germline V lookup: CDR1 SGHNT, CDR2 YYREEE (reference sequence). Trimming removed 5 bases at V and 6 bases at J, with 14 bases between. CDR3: CASRGTRGPGELFF. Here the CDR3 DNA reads TGTGCCAGCAGGGGGACCCGGGGGCCCGGGGAGCTGTTTTTT.

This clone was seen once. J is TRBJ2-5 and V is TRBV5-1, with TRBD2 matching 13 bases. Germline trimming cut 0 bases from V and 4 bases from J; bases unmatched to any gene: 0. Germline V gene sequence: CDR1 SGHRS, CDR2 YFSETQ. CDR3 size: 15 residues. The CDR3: CASSLGTSGGETQYF. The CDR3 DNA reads TGCGCCAGCAGCTTGGGGACTAGCGGGGGAGAGACCCAGTACTTC.

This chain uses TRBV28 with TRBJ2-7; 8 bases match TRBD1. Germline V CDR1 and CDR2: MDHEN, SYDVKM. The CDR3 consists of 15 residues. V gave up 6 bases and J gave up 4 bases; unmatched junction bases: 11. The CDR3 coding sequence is TGTGCCAGCAGCAGATCAGGGGGCGCAGTGTACGAGCAGTACTTC. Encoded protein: CASSRSGGAVYEQYF. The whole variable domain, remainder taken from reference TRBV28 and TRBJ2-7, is DVKVTQSSRYLVKRTGEKVFLECVQDMDHENMFWYRQDPGLGLRLIYFSYDVKMKEKGDIPEGYSVSREKKERFSLILESASTNQTSMYLCASSRSGGAVYEQYFGPGTRLTVT.

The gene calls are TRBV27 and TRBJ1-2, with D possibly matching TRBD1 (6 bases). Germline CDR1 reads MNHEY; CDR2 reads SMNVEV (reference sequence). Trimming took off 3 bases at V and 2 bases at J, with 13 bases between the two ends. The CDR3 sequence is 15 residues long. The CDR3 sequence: CASSFSGGRNYGYTF. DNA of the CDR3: TGTGCCAGCAGTTTTTCCGGGGGGCGGAACTATGGCTACACCTTC.

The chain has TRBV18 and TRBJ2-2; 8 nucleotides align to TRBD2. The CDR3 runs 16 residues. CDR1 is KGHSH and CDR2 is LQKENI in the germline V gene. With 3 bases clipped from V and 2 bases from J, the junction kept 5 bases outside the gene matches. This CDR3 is CASSPLAGTNTGELFF. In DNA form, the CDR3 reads TGTGCCAGCTCACCCTTAGCGGGGACAAACACCGGGGAGCTGTTTTTT.

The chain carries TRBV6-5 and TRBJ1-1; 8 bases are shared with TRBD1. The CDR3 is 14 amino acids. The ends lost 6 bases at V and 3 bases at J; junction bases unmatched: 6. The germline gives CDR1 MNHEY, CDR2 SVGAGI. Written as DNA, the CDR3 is TGTGCCAGCAGAAACCAGGGGGCGGACACTGAAGCTTTCTTT. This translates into CASRNQGADTEAFF.

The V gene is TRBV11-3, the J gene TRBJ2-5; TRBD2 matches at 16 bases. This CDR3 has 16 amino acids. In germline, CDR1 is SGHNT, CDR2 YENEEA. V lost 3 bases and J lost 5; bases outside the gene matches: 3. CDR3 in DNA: TGTGCCAGCAGCTTGGAGGGACTAGCGGGGGGGGAGACCCAGTACTTC. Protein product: CASSLEGLAGGETQYF.

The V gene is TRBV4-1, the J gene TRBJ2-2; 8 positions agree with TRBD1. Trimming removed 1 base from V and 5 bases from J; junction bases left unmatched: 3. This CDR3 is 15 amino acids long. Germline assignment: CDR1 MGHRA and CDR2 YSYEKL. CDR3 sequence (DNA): TGCGCCAGCAGCCAAGGAGGGACAGGTACCGGGGAGCTGTTTTTT. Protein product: CASSQGGTGTGELFF.

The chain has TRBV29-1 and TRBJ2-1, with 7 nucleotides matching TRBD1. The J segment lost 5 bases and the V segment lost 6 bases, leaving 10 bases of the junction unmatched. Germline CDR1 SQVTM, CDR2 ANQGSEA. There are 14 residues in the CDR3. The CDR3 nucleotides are TGCAGCGTAGTACGGACAGGCATACACAATGAGCAGTTCTTC. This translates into CSVVRTGIHNEQFF.